Listed below are T cell receptor beta chains from one sample, sequenced in a study of long-term antiretroviral therapy in people with HIV. Assay used: immunoSEQ multiplex PCR; TCRdb lists only in-frame clones, some missing. The sample gives about 27,000 clones, 65% to 80% of which show up once; about 5.2% is in the top ten. Material: unsorted PBMCs, obtained 0.5 years after starting antiretroviral therapy. The receptor set was obtained from a middle-aged woman with HIV. Both conserved end residues are part of each CDR3. The D gene is left open where the match is weak. Not all rows give a size; the values are once, few, many and, for expanded clones, a class.

d_gene: .; abundance: medium-sized; j_gene: TRBJ1-1; v_gene: TRBV7-9; CDR3nt: TGTGCCAGCGGGGCGTTGGTCACTGAAGCTTTCTTT; CDR3aa: CASGALVTEAFF
d_gene: .; abundance: .; j_gene: TRBJ1-5; v_gene: TRBV27; CDR3nt: TGTGCCAGCAGTTTCGTTGAGAATCAGCCCCAGCATTTT; CDR3aa: CASSFVENQPQHF
d_gene: .; abundance: .; j_gene: TRBJ1-2; v_gene: TRBV4-2; CDR3nt: TGTGCCAGCAGCCCCGCGGAGGGGATAATCTATGGCTACACCTTC; CDR3aa: CASSPAEGIIYGYTF
d_gene: .; abundance: .; j_gene: TRBJ2-3; v_gene: TRBV7-3; CDR3nt: TGTGCCAGCAGCTTAACAGGGGGGAAGACAGATACGCAGTATTTT; CDR3aa: CASSLTGGKTDTQYF
d_gene: TRBD2; abundance: .; j_gene: TRBJ2-5; v_gene: TRBV5-1; CDR3nt: TGCGCCAGCAGCTTGGGTTGGGAGGGACCGGCGGGAGAGACCCAGTACTTC; CDR3aa: CASSLGWEGPAGETQYF
d_gene: .; abundance: .; j_gene: TRBJ1-5; v_gene: TRBV5-6; CDR3nt: TGTGCCAGCAGCTCAAGGGACAAATATCAGCCCCAGCATTTT; CDR3aa: CASSSRDKYQPQHF
d_gene: .; abundance: .; j_gene: TRBJ1-2; v_gene: TRBV18; CDR3nt: TGTGCCAGCTCACCAGCCCAACGACGGCAGGGTACGGGCTACACCTTC; CDR3aa: CASSPAQRRQGTGYTF
d_gene: TRBD1; abundance: .; j_gene: TRBJ2-7; v_gene: TRBV11-1; CDR3nt: TGTGCCAGCAGCCCCTGGGGGGGACAGGGGGCGCAAGAGCAGTACTTC; CDR3aa: CASSPWGGQGAQEQYF
d_gene: .; abundance: few; j_gene: TRBJ1-1; v_gene: TRBV7-3; CDR3nt: TGTGCCAGCAGCTCCGAACCGGGAGACACTGAAGCTTTCTTT; CDR3aa: CASSSEPGDTEAFF
d_gene: .; abundance: .; j_gene: TRBJ2-1; v_gene: TRBV13; CDR3nt: TGTGCCAGCAGCTTACCTCGAGGGTACTACAATGAGCAGTTCTTC; CDR3aa: CASSLPRGYYNEQFF
d_gene: TRBD1; abundance: .; j_gene: TRBJ2-1; v_gene: TRBV11-2; CDR3nt: TGTGCCAGCAGCTTACGAGGACAGGGCAGCAGCTCCTACAATGAGCAGTTCTTC; CDR3aa: CASSLRGQGSSSYNEQFF
d_gene: .; abundance: .; j_gene: TRBJ1-3; v_gene: TRBV5-1; CDR3nt: TGCGCCAGCAGCTTGGGGGACACCTCAAACACCATATATTTT; CDR3aa: CASSLGDTSNTIYF
d_gene: TRBD2; abundance: .; j_gene: TRBJ2-1; v_gene: TRBV7-2; CDR3nt: TGTGCCAGCAGGGACAGTCTAGCGGGCAACAATGAGCAGTTCTTC; CDR3aa: CASRDSLAGNNEQFF
d_gene: .; abundance: once; j_gene: TRBJ2-3; v_gene: TRBV7-2; CDR3nt: TGTGCCAGCAGCTTGGCAGGGCAGGGGAGCACAGATACGCAGTATTTT; CDR3aa: CASSLAGQGSTDTQYF
d_gene: .; abundance: .; j_gene: TRBJ2-7; v_gene: TRBV20-1; CDR3nt: TGCAGTGCTTCGCAGGGCTACGAGCAGTACTTC; CDR3aa: CSASQGYEQYF
d_gene: .; abundance: .; j_gene: TRBJ2-2; v_gene: TRBV11-1; CDR3nt: TGTGCCAGCAGCTTACGCATTTACACCGGGGAGCTGTTTTTT; CDR3aa: CASSLRIYTGELFF
d_gene: .; abundance: once; j_gene: TRBJ1-1; v_gene: TRBV30; CDR3nt: TGTGCCTGGATCAGGACGGTGACGGGCACTGAAGCTTTCTTT; CDR3aa: CAWIRTVTGTEAFF
d_gene: TRBD2; abundance: .; j_gene: TRBJ2-3; v_gene: TRBV7-9; CDR3nt: TGTGCCAGCAGCTTAGACGCGGGGGGAAGCACAGATACGCAGTATTTT; CDR3aa: CASSLDAGGSTDTQYF
d_gene: TRBD1; abundance: few; j_gene: TRBJ1-3; v_gene: TRBV7-2; CDR3nt: TGTGCCAGCAGCTCTTCCCCAGGGGGCGCGGGTGGAAACACCATATATTTT; CDR3aa: CASSSSPGGAGGNTIYF
d_gene: .; abundance: .; j_gene: TRBJ1-2; v_gene: TRBV5-6; CDR3nt: TGTGCCAGCAGCACCCCGGGTCGGGGGCTGGACTATGGCTACACCTTC; CDR3aa: CASSTPGRGLDYGYTF
d_gene: .; abundance: few; j_gene: TRBJ1-2; v_gene: TRBV7-9; CDR3nt: TGTGCCAGCACCCGATCCGACCCCCCCTATTGGGGCTACACCTTC; CDR3aa: CASTRSDPPYWGYTF
d_gene: .; abundance: .; j_gene: TRBJ2-6; v_gene: TRBV19; CDR3nt: TGTGCCAGTAACGGCCAGGGGAGCCACTCTGGGGCCAACGTCCTGACTTTC; CDR3aa: CASNGQGSHSGANVLTF
d_gene: .; abundance: .; j_gene: TRBJ2-5; v_gene: TRBV7-2; CDR3nt: TGTGCCACACACGGGTACCAAGAGACCCAGTACTTC; CDR3aa: CATHGYQETQYF
d_gene: TRBD2; abundance: few; j_gene: TRBJ2-1; v_gene: TRBV4-2; CDR3nt: TGTGCCAGCAGCCAAGATGGGAGGGGTGAGCAGTTCTTC; CDR3aa: CASSQDGRGEQFF